The 15 T cell receptor beta chains listed next were all sequenced from one sample in a study of blood T cell repertoires in COVID-19. The repertoire was sequenced with immunoSEQ multiplex PCR; TCRdb's copy has only in-frame clones and lacks some. The profile shows under 500,000 clones, about 90% of them singletons. The sequencing sample was made of PBMCs or T cells enriched from blood (not recorded which). These receptors all come from a woman aged 18-30 years with acute COVID-19.

This clone was counted only a few times. The V gene is TRBV6-1, the J gene TRBJ2-7; 9 bases align to TRBD2. This CDR3 spans 15 amino acids. The V and J ends lost 0 bases and 6 bases, in that order; junction bases with no gene match: 6. Germline V gene sequence: CDR1 MNHNS, CDR2 SASEGT. Here the CDR3 reads CASSEALAGASEQYF. CDR3 bases: TGTGCCAGCAGTGAAGCATTAGCGGGAGCGTCCGAGCAGTACTTC.

This clone was recorded once. This rearrangement joins TRBV24-1 to TRBJ2-3; TRBD1 might be the D (6 bases). CDR3 length equals 15 residues. V lost 2 bases, J lost 5 bases, and 13 bases lay in between. Germline assignment: CDR1 KGHDR and CDR2 SFDVKD. The CDR3 loop is CATSDWAGAGDTQYF. CDR3 bases: TGTGCCACCAGTGATTGGGCAGGGGCTGGAGATACGCAGTATTTT.

This chain uses TRBV20-1 with TRBJ2-7; the D is unclear. The V end was cut by 3 bases, the J end by 2 bases, with 14 bases between. This CDR3 comprises 14 residues. Germline CDR1 is DFQATT and CDR2 is SNEGSKA (reference sequence). For the CDR3, the DNA is TGCAGTGCTAGTAGATTTGGGCAGACCTACGAGCAGTACTTC. This sequence encodes CSASRFGQTYEQYF.

The chain is built from TRBV19 and TRBJ2-7, with unresolved D. This CDR3 has 13 residues. CDR1 is LNHDA and CDR2 is SQIVND in the germline V gene (reference sequence). Trimming stripped 3 bases from V and 1 base from J, with 7 bases between. CDR3 DNA: TGTGCCAGTAGTATGCTTCAGTCCTACGAGCAGTACTTC. It is translated as CASSMLQSYEQYF.

In the case of this clone: The same CDR3 also results from other DNA sequences found in this sample. The rearrangement links TRBV12-3 or TRBV12-4 to TRBJ1-1, with a tentative D call TRBD1 (5 bases). V lost 3 bases, J lost 5 bases, and 10 bases lay in between. The CDR3 has 13 residues. DNA for the CDR3: TGTGCCAGCAGTTTGGGGGGGAGTACTGAAGCTTTCTTT. Translating gives CASSLGGSTEAFF.

The chain carries TRBV4-3 and TRBJ2-2, with a possible D match to TRBD1 (5 bases). V lost 3 bases to trimming and J lost 1 base, with 12 bases between them. This CDR3 contains 16 residues. From germline, CDR1 is LGHNA and CDR2 YSLEER. This CDR3 is CASSQETVGNTGELFF. DNA for the CDR3: TGCGCCAGCAGCCAGGAGACAGTAGGGAACACCGGGGAGCTGTTTTTT.

The V and J genes are TRBV10-2 and TRBJ2-7; weak D call: TRBD2 (5 bases). The germline CDR1 and CDR2 sequences are WSHSY and SAAADI. With 4 bases removed from V and 1 base from J, the gap between germline ends came to 8 bases. The CDR3 length is 13 residues. The CDR3 bases are TGCGCCAGCAGTGTCGGGGAGTCCTACGAGCAGTACTTC. Its protein is CASSVGESYEQYF.

The chain links TRBV4-1 to TRBJ2-7; D might be TRBD2 (5 bases). The V end lost 0 bases, the J end lost 3 bases, and 15 bases lay between the germline ends. Germline CDR1 reads MGHRA; CDR2 reads YSYEKL. The CDR3 contains 16 residues. The CDR3 is CASSQDGGLIVYEQYF. For the CDR3, the DNA is TGCGCCAGCAGCCAAGATGGCGGACTCATAGTCTACGAGCAGTACTTC.

V usage is TRBV10-1 and J usage is TRBJ2-7; D perhaps matches TRBD1 (5 bases). Trimming pared 7 bases from V and 1 base from J, leaving 11 bases between. Germline V lookup: CDR1 WNHNN, CDR2 SYGVQD (reference sequence). This CDR3 has 13 residues. For the CDR3, the DNA is TGCGCCAGCACCAAAAGGGGTTCCTACGAGCAGTACTTC. Translated: CASTKRGSYEQYF.

The V and J genes are TRBV10-3 and TRBJ2-1, with TRBD1 matching 7 bases. J gave up 5 bases and V 5 bases, and 6 bases lay outside the gene matches. Germline assignment: CDR1 ENHRY and CDR2 SYGVKD. The CDR3 runs 14 residues. CDR3 DNA sequence: TGTGCCATCAGTTCCAGGGGGAAGGACAATGAGCAGTTCTTC. This translates into CAISSRGKDNEQFF.

This rearrangement joins TRBV9 to TRBJ1-2, with TRBD1 matching over 8 bases. V gave up 2 bases and J gave up 7 bases; unmatched junction bases: 10. Germline V CDR1 and CDR2: SGDLS, YYNGEE. The CDR3 spans 15 residues. The CDR3 DNA reads TGTGCCAGCAGCGTTGGGGGGCAGGGGGCGCTTGGCTACACCTTC. It codes for CASSVGGQGALGYTF.

This chain uses TRBV25-1 with TRBJ2-7, with 11 nucleotides matching TRBD2. V lost 3 bases to trimming and J lost 2 bases; unmatched junction nucleotides: 6. CDR1 is MGHDK, CDR2 SYGVNS, per germline. The length of the CDR3 is 16 residues. The CDR3 DNA reads as TGTGCCAGCAGTGACGTGGGTAGCGGGGGGGCCTACGAGCAGTACTTC. Protein sequence: CASSDVGSGGAYEQYF.

The chain recombines TRBV11-2 with TRBJ2-7, with 8 bases matching TRBD2. The J segment lost 5 bases and the V segment lost 0 bases, leaving 3 bases of the junction unmatched. The CDR3 is 14 amino acids. The germline V gene encodes CDR1 SGHAT and CDR2 FQNNGV. CDR3 region: CASSLDTGGHEQYF. The CDR3 nucleotides are TGTGCCAGCAGCTTAGATACGGGAGGGCACGAGCAGTACTTC. The full variable domain, completed using reference TRBV11-2 and TRBJ2-7, is EAGVAQSPRYKIIEKRQSVAFWCNPISGHATLYWYQQILGQGPKLLIQFQNNGVVDDSQLPKDRFSAERLKGVDSTLKIQPAKLEDSAVYLCASSLDTGGHEQYFGPGTRLTVT.

In this sample, this clone turned up a few times. The rearrangement uses TRBV19 and TRBJ1-5; D perhaps matches TRBD1 (5 bases). CDR1 is LNHDA and CDR2 is SQIVND in the germline V gene (reference sequence). The V and J ends lost 5 bases and 6 bases respectively, with 8 bases between them. The CDR3 consists of 12 residues. CDR3 region: CASSGQAQPQHF. The CDR3, as DNA: TGTGCCAGTAGTGGACAAGCTCAGCCCCAGCATTTT. The full variable domain, rest sourced from reference TRBV19 and TRBJ1-5, is DGGITQSPKYLFRKEGQNVTLSCEQNLNHDAMYWYRQDPGQGLRLIYYSQIVNDFQKGDIAEGYSVSREKKESFPLTVTSAQKNPTAFYLCASSGQAQPQHFGDGTRLSIL.

V and J are TRBV4-1 and TRBJ2-3; 7 bases map to TRBD2. The CDR3 runs to 16 residues. J was trimmed by 2 bases and V by 2 bases; bases with no gene match: 7. Germline values: CDR1 MGHRA, CDR2 YSYEKL. The CDR3, as DNA: TGCGCCAGCAGCCAACCTGAGCGGGGCCACACAGATACGCAGTATTTT. This encodes CASSQPERGHTDTQYF.